This TCR beta chain was obtained from a study of blood T cell repertoires in COVID-19. As for the study in general: From T cells, B-cell-depleted T cells, or PBMCs came the material, which was cDNA or gDNA.

CDR3 size: 15 residues. Germline-derived CDR1 and CDR2 are LNHDA and SQIVND (reference sequence). Trimming removed 4 bases at V and 4 bases at J, with 16 bases between. Methods used by the authors: By means of reference gene primer amplification, nucleated cell counts were estimated. Measured with immunoSEQ multiplex PCR; TCRdb has only the in-frame clones, and not every one. Clone size and V and J calls were adopted from that table, with D and trimming inferred from the DNA. The sample has about 78,000 clones; under 80% are singletons. The chain is built from TRBV19 and TRBJ1-2; TRBD1 might be the D (6 bases). The TCR comes from a human donor in a cohort sampled during active COVID-19. The sequenced material came from peripheral blood. The CDR3 spells CASSRQPRGGYGYTF. CDR3 DNA: TGTGCCAGTAGTAGACAGCCGAGAGGGGGCTATGGCTACACCTTC.